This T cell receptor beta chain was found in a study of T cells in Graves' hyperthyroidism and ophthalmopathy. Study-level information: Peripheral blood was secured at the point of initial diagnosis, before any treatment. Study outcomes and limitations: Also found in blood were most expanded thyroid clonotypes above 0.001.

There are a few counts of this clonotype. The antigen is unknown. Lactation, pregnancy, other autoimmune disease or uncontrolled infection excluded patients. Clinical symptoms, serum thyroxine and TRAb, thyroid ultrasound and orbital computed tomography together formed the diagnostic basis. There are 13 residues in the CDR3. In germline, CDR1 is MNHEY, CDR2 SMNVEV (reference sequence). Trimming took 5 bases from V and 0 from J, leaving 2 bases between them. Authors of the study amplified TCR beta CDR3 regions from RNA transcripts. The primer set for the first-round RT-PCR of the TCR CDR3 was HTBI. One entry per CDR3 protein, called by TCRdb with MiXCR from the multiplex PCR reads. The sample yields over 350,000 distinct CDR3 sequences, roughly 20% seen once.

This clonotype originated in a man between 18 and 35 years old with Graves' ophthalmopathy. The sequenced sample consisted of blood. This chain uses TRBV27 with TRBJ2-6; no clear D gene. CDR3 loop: CASSTSGANVLTF. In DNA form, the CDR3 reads TGTGCCAGCAGTACCTCTGGGGCCAACGTCCTGACTTTC. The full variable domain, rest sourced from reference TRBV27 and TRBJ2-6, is EAQVTQNPRYLITVTGKKLTVTCSQNMNHEYMSWYRQDPGLGLRQIYYSMNVEVTDKGDVPEGYKVSRKEKRNFPLILESPSPNQTSLYFCASSTSGANVLTFGAGSRLTVL.